This T cell receptor (beta chain) was documented in a study of T cell responses to AZD1222 COVID-19 vaccine. Overall study: Samples with a second dose at about 4 or about 12 weeks were pooled together.

Study-wide findings and caveats: Nearly half of spike-specific TCRs reportedly go after variant regions that carry no mutations. Among AZD1222 vaccinees, only six or seven were seropositive at baseline. Among the donors, most were white British and more were female, and clonal diversity was possibly underestimated.

The CDR3 runs 17 residues. With V trimmed by 0 bases and J by 1 base, 3 bases remained unmatched. CDR1 and CDR2 from the germline V gene are MGHRA and YSYEKL. This clone was found once. Its specificity is not known. The repertoire was sequenced with immunoSEQ multiplex PCR; TCRdb's copy has only in-frame clones and lacks some. The sample holds around 140,000 clones, roughly 89% seen once. The sequence came from an adult in good health. V and J are TRBV4-1 and TRBJ1-5, with 10 bases matching TRBD1. The sequences come from peripheral blood, collected on day 0 of AZD1222 vaccination. The DNA for the CDR3 is TGCGCCAGCAGCCAAGATCCGGGACAGGGGAGCAATCAGCCCCAGCATTTT. The encoded protein is CASSQDPGQGSNQPQHF.